Below, 31 T cell receptor beta chains from the same sample are listed, as sequenced in a study of blood T cell repertoires in COVID-19. The data were produced by immunoSEQ multiplex PCR, yet TCRdb's version contains in-frame clones alone and is incomplete. In the table there are about 310,000 clones, roughly 87% of which are singletons. The material sequenced was PBMCs or T cells enriched from blood (not recorded which). These receptors came from a woman aged 18-29 years who had recovered from COVID-19.

The chain is built from TRBV15 and TRBJ2-2; D ambiguous. Trimming left V 2 bases short and J 8 bases short, with 15 bases between. The CDR3 loop spans 15 amino acids. Germline V gene lookup returns CDR1 LNHNV and CDR2 YYDKDF (reference sequence). The DNA for the CDR3 is TGTGCCACCAGCAGAACCCGCGGCTTCGGAGGGGAGCTGTTTTTT. Amino acids: CATSRTRGFGGELFF.

This clone occurred a few times. Different DNA sequences within this sample yield the same CDR3. The V gene is TRBV7-9, the J gene TRBJ2-3; D may be TRBD1 (5 bases). The CDR3 consists of 14 residues. The V gene's germline CDR1 is SEHNR and CDR2 FQNEAQ (reference sequence). Trimming took 1 base from V and 0 from J, leaving 5 bases between them. Here the CDR3 DNA reads TGTGCCAGCAGCTTAGGACAGAGCACAGATACGCAGTATTTT. As protein: CASSLGQSTDTQYF.

The gene calls are TRBV11-3 and TRBJ2-1; 12 bases fit TRBD2. The CDR3 totals 17 residues. Trimming took 5 bases from V and 8 from J; bases not matched to a gene: 13. Per the germline V gene, CDR1 is SGHNT and CDR2 is YENEEA. The CDR3 loop is CASSLRLAGEIGDEQFF. The CDR3 nucleotides are TGTGCCAGCAGCCTCCGACTAGCGGGAGAGATAGGCGATGAGCAGTTCTTC. The whole variable domain, remainder taken from reference TRBV11-3 and TRBJ2-1, is EAGVVQSPRYKIIEKKQPVAFWCNPISGHNTLYWYLQNLGQGPELLIRYENEEAVDDSQLPKDRFSAERLKGVDSTLKIQPAELGDSAVYLCASSLRLAGEIGDEQFFGPGTRLTVL.

The count of this clone is one. V and J are TRBV3-1 (or the pseudogene TRBV3-2) and TRBJ1-4; D call uncertain. The CDR3 totals 14 residues. The germline V and J ends were trimmed by 1 base and 4 bases, with 7 bases remaining between them. Per germline, CDR1 LGHDT and CDR2 YNNKEL (reference sequence). In DNA, the CDR3 is TGTGCCAGCAGCCAAGTACAGCTTAATGAAAAACTGTTTTTT. This sequence encodes CASSQVQLNEKLFF.

The gene calls are TRBV5-1 and TRBJ2-3, with a weak D call TRBD1 (5 bases). Trimming left V 1 base short and J 6 bases short, with 12 bases between. CDR1 SGHRS and CDR2 YFSETQ come from the germline V gene. This CDR3 has 14 residues. The CDR3 here is CASSLRQGSDTQYF. CDR3 bases: TGCGCCAGCAGCTTGAGGCAGGGCTCCGATACGCAGTATTTT.

The CDR3 nucleotides read TGTGCCAGCAGCGGTACAGGGGTGGGCTACACCTTC. Amino acid sequence: CASSGTGVGYTF. V and J are TRBV12-3 or TRBV12-4 and TRBJ1-2; 7 bases fit TRBD1. The CDR3 is 12 residues long. With 6 bases clipped from V and 8 bases from J, the junction kept 6 bases outside the gene matches.

This clone was seen just once. The DNA for the CDR3 is TGTGCCAGCAGCCCCGACAGGGATGAGCAGTTCTTC. Protein: CASSPDRDEQFF. The rearrangement links TRBV7-2 to TRBJ2-1; 7 nucleotides line up with TRBD1. The ends lost 5 bases at V and 8 bases at J; junction bases unmatched: 3. The CDR3 sequence is 12 residues long. CDR1 SGHTA and CDR2 FQGNSA come from the germline V gene. Looking up the rest from reference TRBV7-2 and TRBJ2-1 gives the full variable domain: GAGVSQSPSNKVTEKGKDVELRCDPISGHTALYWYRQSLGQGLEFLIYFQGNSAPDKSGLPSDRFSAERTGGSVSTLTIQRTQQEDSAVYLCASSPDRDEQFFGPGTRLTVL.

The chain recombines TRBV12-1 with TRBJ1-1. TRBV12-1 is recorded as a pseudogene. The CDR3 covers 24 residues. DNA of the CDR3: TGTGCCAGCAGCTTTGTCTCCTGTTGGATCGGAGGGGTTGTACAAGGAGATGTGGTCACTGAAGCTTTCTTT. It yields the protein CASSFVSCWIGGVVQGDVVTEAFF.

The chain carries TRBV18 and TRBJ1-2; the D is unclear. Trimming took 1 base from V and 6 from J, leaving 6 bases between them. CDR3 length: 12 amino acids. Germline V CDR1 and CDR2: KGHSH, LQKENI. The CDR3 loop reads CASSPLEDGYTF. The CDR3 bases are TGTGCCAGCTCACCACTTGAGGATGGCTACACCTTC.

There are a few counts of this clone. The chain is built from TRBV28 and TRBJ1-1; TRBD1 aligns across 9 bases. The CDR3 is 14 amino acids. V shed 6 bases, J shed 3 bases, and the junction held 5 bases outside the gene matches. Germline CDR1 is MDHEN and CDR2 is SYDVKM. The chain's CDR3 is CASRLTGGYTEAFF. CDR3 bases: TGTGCCAGCAGGCTGACAGGGGGTTACACTGAAGCTTTCTTT. The full variable domain, rest sourced from reference TRBV28 and TRBJ1-1, is DVKVTQSSRYLVKRTGEKVFLECVQDMDHENMFWYRQDPGLGLRLIYFSYDVKMKEKGDIPEGYSVSREKKERFSLILESASTNQTSMYLCASRLTGGYTEAFFGQGTRLTVV.

The rearrangement links TRBV5-6 to TRBJ2-7; possibly TRBD1 for D (5 bases). This CDR3 region has 12 residues. Germline CDR1 is SGHDT and CDR2 is YYEEEE. The germline V and J ends were trimmed by 3 bases and 6 bases, with 10 bases remaining between them. The CDR3 region is CASSSQGSEQYF. The CDR3 DNA reads as TGTGCCAGCAGCTCCCAGGGTTCCGAGCAGTACTTC.

The chain is built from TRBV11-3 and TRBJ2-2; TRBD1 might be the D (6 bases). The CDR3 runs to 17 residues. Looked up from germline, CDR1 is SGHNT and CDR2 is YENEEA. V was clipped by 5 bases and J by 0 bases, with 16 bases between them. CDR3 sequence reads: CASSPGGGFTNTGELFF. In nucleotides, the CDR3 is TGTGCCAGCAGCCCAGGTGGGGGCTTTACGAACACCGGGGAGCTGTTTTTT. The whole variable domain, filled in from reference TRBV11-3 and TRBJ2-2, reads EAGVVQSPRYKIIEKKQPVAFWCNPISGHNTLYWYLQNLGQGPELLIRYENEEAVDDSQLPKDRFSAERLKGVDSTLKIQPAELGDSAVYLCASSPGGGFTNTGELFFGEGSRLTVL.

The chain links TRBV7-2 to TRBJ1-1; 8 nucleotides line up with TRBD1. With 5 bases clipped from V and 0 bases from J, the junction kept 5 bases outside the gene matches. The germline V gene has CDR1 SGHTA and CDR2 FQGNSA. This CDR3 has 15 amino acids. The CDR3 loop is CASSTLTGVNTEAFF. The CDR3 DNA reads TGTGCCAGCAGCACTTTGACAGGGGTGAACACTGAAGCTTTCTTT.

This chain joins TRBV18 and TRBJ2-1; 10 bases map to TRBD2. V trimming: 4 bases; J trimming: 1 base; junction bases outside the gene matches: 4. The CDR3 sequence is 16 residues long. Germline CDR1 is KGHSH and CDR2 is LQKENI. CDR3 in DNA: TGTGCCAGCTCACGCGGGACTAGCGCTTCCTACAATGAGCAGTTCTTC. Its protein is CASSRGTSASYNEQFF.

This chain uses TRBV5-5 with TRBJ2-7, with 7 bases matching TRBD1. Germline assignment: CDR1 SGHKS and CDR2 YYEKEE (reference sequence). Trimming took 4 bases from V and 1 from J; bases not matched to a gene: 14. CDR3 length equals 17 residues. CDR3 in DNA: TGTGCCAGCAGCCGAAGTGAGGGACAGATACGATCCTACGAGCAGTACTTC. Protein product: CASSRSEGQIRSYEQYF. Combining the CDR3 with reference TRBV5-5 and TRBJ2-7 gives the whole variable domain DAGVTQSPTHLIKTRGQQVTLRCSPISGHKSVSWYQQVLGQGPQFIFQYYEKEERGRGNFPDRFSARQFPNYSSELNVNALLLGDSALYLCASSRSEGQIRSYEQYFGPGTRLTVT.

The V gene is TRBV4-2, the J gene TRBJ2-3, with 8 bases that match TRBD2. Germline V gives CDR1 LGHNA, CDR2 YNFKEQ. V dropped 1 base and J dropped 4; count of bases not matched to a gene: 4. The CDR3 contains 15 residues. CDR3 loop: CASSQAGGPPDTQYF. In DNA, the CDR3 is TGTGCCAGCAGCCAAGCGGGGGGGCCGCCAGATACGCAGTATTTT.

The rearrangement uses TRBV6-1 and TRBJ1-6, with D possibly being TRBD1 (6 bases). V dropped 4 bases and J dropped 1 base, with 11 bases sitting between them. The CDR3 is 16 residues long. The germline V gene has CDR1 MNHNS and CDR2 SASEGT. The CDR3 sequence: CASSVQGESYNSPLHF. DNA of the CDR3: TGTGCCAGCAGTGTACAGGGAGAGTCCTATAATTCACCCCTCCACTTT.

This clone appeared once. This chain joins TRBV28 and TRBJ2-1; 9 nucleotides line up with TRBD1. CDR1 MDHEN and CDR2 SYDVKM come from the germline V gene. The CDR3 runs to 14 residues. Trimming at V came to 3 bases and at J to 9 bases, leaving 6 bases not matched to a gene. This CDR3 reads CASSFLDRGGEQFF. As DNA, the CDR3 is TGTGCCAGCAGTTTCCTGGACAGGGGAGGTGAGCAGTTCTTC.

This rearrangement joins TRBV11-2 to TRBJ2-7, with 7 bases identical to TRBD1. V was clipped by 1 base and J by 5 bases; unmatched bases: 14. The germline CDR1 and CDR2 sequences are SGHAT and FQNNGV. The CDR3 spans 17 residues. The CDR3 DNA sequence: TGTGCCAGCAGCTTAGCTGCCCGGGACAGCGTGGGGGACGAGCAGTACTTC. Amino acids: CASSLAARDSVGDEQYF.

The chain employs TRBV3-1 (or the pseudogene TRBV3-2) and TRBJ1-1, with TRBD1 matching 8 bases. Trimming at V came to 0 bases and at J to 6 bases, leaving 9 bases not matched to a gene. Per the germline V gene, CDR1 is LGHDT and CDR2 is YNNKEL (reference sequence). The CDR3 is 16 amino acids. The CDR3 DNA reads TGTGCCAGCAGCCAAGATTTGGGCGACAGGGGTGCTGAAGCTTTCTTT. Translating it yields CASSQDLGDRGAEAFF.

The chain combines TRBV7-8 with TRBJ1-2, with 7 bases matching TRBD1. V shed 2 bases and J 6 bases; nucleotides not matched to a gene: 12. This CDR3 is 16 amino acids long. Germline loops: CDR1 SGHVS, CDR2 FQNEAQ. The CDR3 region has the DNA TGTGCCAGCAGCTTAACGGGGACAGATAGGGGCGATGGCTACACCTTC. The encoded protein is CASSLTGTDRGDGYTF.

The chain employs TRBV14 and TRBJ2-3; 13 bases are a match to TRBD2. V dropped 9 bases and J dropped 4; count of bases not matched to a gene: 4. The length of the CDR3 is 14 residues. The germline gives CDR1 SGHDN, CDR2 FVKESK. The CDR3 loop reads CASRTSGGPDTQYF. CDR3 in DNA: TGTGCCAGTAGGACTAGCGGGGGCCCAGATACGCAGTATTTT.

As concerns this clone: Other DNA sequences from this sample encode an identical CDR3 as well. The CDR3 reads CASGRGSYNEQFF. In DNA form, the CDR3 reads TGTGCCAGCGGCAGGGGGTCCTACAATGAGCAGTTCTTC. The V gene is TRBV6-5, the J gene TRBJ2-1, with 7 bases that match TRBD1. Trimming at V came to 8 bases and at J to 1 base, leaving 2 bases not matched to a gene. This CDR3 comprises 13 residues. CDR1 is MNHEY and CDR2 is SVGAGI in the germline V gene.

CDR3 nucleotides: TGTGCCAGTAGTATGTACTCAGGGTTGGTCTACGAGCAGTACTTC. Residues: CASSMYSGLVYEQYF. This chain connects TRBV19 to TRBJ2-7; tentative D call: TRBD1 (5 bases). Germline V CDR1 and CDR2: LNHDA, SQIVND (reference sequence). V lost 3 bases and J lost 3, with 15 bases in between. CDR3 size: 15 residues.

This clone was observed once. V gene TRBV29-1 combines with J gene TRBJ1-2; possible D gene TRBD1, 5 bases. This CDR3 spans 13 amino acids. CDR1 and CDR2 (germline): SQVTM, ANQGSEA. V lost 4 bases and J lost 2, with 11 bases in between. The CDR3 sequence is CSVAGSGNYGYTF. The CDR3 bases are TGCAGCGTTGCAGGGTCCGGGAACTATGGCTACACCTTC.

V is TRBV19 and J is TRBJ2-3, with TRBD1 matching over 8 bases. The CDR3 has 17 residues. CDR1 is LNHDA and CDR2 is SQIVND in the germline V gene (reference sequence). V lost 4 bases to trimming and J lost 2 bases; unmatched junction nucleotides: 11. CDR3 sequence reads: CASSSPDRGRFTDTQYF. In DNA, the CDR3 is TGTGCCAGTAGTAGTCCTGACAGGGGCCGATTCACAGATACGCAGTATTTT.

J is TRBJ2-7 and V is TRBV15; TRBD1 might be the D (5 bases). V was clipped by 3 bases and J by 3 bases, with 9 bases between them. The CDR3 extends over 13 amino acids. Germline CDR1 reads LNHNV; CDR2 reads YYDKDF (reference sequence). DNA of the CDR3: TGTGCCACCAGCAGTTTCGACAGCTACGAGCAGTACTTC. Translated, it gives CATSSFDSYEQYF.

J is TRBJ2-7 and V is TRBV28; D possibly corresponds to TRBD2 (6 bases). Trimming removed 6 bases from V and 2 bases from J, with 14 bases in between. Germline loops: CDR1 MDHEN, CDR2 SYDVKM. The CDR3 sequence is 14 residues long. CDR3 sequence: CASSPGVGAYEQYF. In DNA form, the CDR3 reads TGTGCCAGCAGCCCGGGGGTGGGGGCCTACGAGCAGTACTTC.

This chain links TRBV10-3 with TRBJ2-1; 8 bases align to TRBD1. CDR1 is ENHRY and CDR2 is SYGVKD in the germline V gene. This CDR3 is 15 amino acids long. V trimming: 3 bases; J trimming: 8 bases; junction bases outside the gene matches: 9. The CDR3 is CAISERTGKVDEQFF. The CDR3 bases are TGTGCCATCAGTGAAAGGACAGGGAAGGTCGATGAGCAGTTCTTC.

V and J are TRBV11-2 and TRBJ1-2; 8 bases are shared with TRBD1. Germline trimming cut 5 bases from V and 2 bases from J; bases unmatched to any gene: 4. Germline V gene lookup returns CDR1 SGHAT and CDR2 FQNNGV. The CDR3 has 14 residues. The CDR3 DNA reads as TGTGCCAGCAGCCCCTGGACAGGGAACTATGGCTACACCTTC. Protein: CASSPWTGNYGYTF.

V is TRBV7-3 and J is TRBJ1-2, with a possible D match to TRBD1 (6 bases). CDR3 length: 13 residues. Germline CDR1 SGHTA, CDR2 FQGTGA. Trimming stripped 3 bases from V and 2 bases from J, with 7 bases between. DNA for the CDR3: TGTGCCAGCAGCTTTGGGGGCAACTATGGCTACACCTTC. Amino acids: CASSFGGNYGYTF. The full variable domain, rest sourced from reference TRBV7-3 and TRBJ1-2, is GAGVSQTPSNKVTEKGKYVELRCDPISGHTALYWYRQSLGQGPEFLIYFQGTGAADDSGLPNDRFFAVRPEGSVSTLKIQRTERGDSAVYLCASSFGGNYGYTFGSGTRLTVV.